The T cell receptor (beta chain) described here comes from a study of blood T cell repertoires in COVID-19. Under the authors' procedure: Amplification of reference gene primers was used by the study to estimate nucleated cell counts. Assay used: immunoSEQ multiplex PCR; TCRdb lists only in-frame clones, some missing. That table is the source of V, J and clone size, and D and trimming were worked out from the DNA. The sample includes 200,000 to 250,000 clones, 70% to 90% of them seen just once. The V and J ends lost 2 bases and 5 bases respectively, with 6 bases between them. From germline, CDR1 is MNHEY and CDR2 SVGEGT. This CDR3 has 13 amino acids.

The rearrangement links TRBV6-2 or TRBV6-3 to TRBJ2-2; possibly TRBD2 for D (5 bases). The receptor's source is a woman between 70 and 85 years old with active or convalescent COVID-19. The sequencing input was peripheral blood. The CDR3 DNA reads as TGTGCCAGCAGTTACAGGGAGACCGGGGAGCTGTTTTTT. It specifies CASSYRETGELFF.